This T cell receptor (beta chain) was sequenced during a study of blood T cell repertoires in COVID-19. Whole-study context: The United States, Italy and Spain supplied acute and convalescent COVID-19 samples. Sources were T cells, B-cell-depleted T cells, or PBMCs; the material itself was cDNA or gDNA.

This clone appeared once. In the original workflow: Researchers report that nucleated cell counts were estimated from reference gene primer amplification. Profiled with immunoSEQ multiplex PCR; TCRdb holds only in-frame clones, not every one. The D gene and trimming were derived from the DNA, and the V and J assignments and clone size from that table. The sample records some 270,000 clones, around 90% being singletons. This CDR3 has 15 amino acids. Trimming left V 6 bases short and J 0 bases short, with 15 bases between. Germline V CDR1 and CDR2: SGHVS, FNYEAQ. Study members were between about 18 and 100 years old and lived in 20 to 30 US regions.

The chain joins TRBV7-6 to TRBJ2-7; D possibly corresponds to TRBD1 (6 bases). Sequencing was carried out using PBMCs or T cells enriched from blood (not recorded which). The clonotype was recovered from a woman aged 40-49 years who had recovered from COVID-19. As DNA, the CDR3 is TGTGCCAGCAGTTCCGGGCAGGGGATCTCCTACGAGCAGTACTTC. Protein: CASSSGQGISYEQYF.